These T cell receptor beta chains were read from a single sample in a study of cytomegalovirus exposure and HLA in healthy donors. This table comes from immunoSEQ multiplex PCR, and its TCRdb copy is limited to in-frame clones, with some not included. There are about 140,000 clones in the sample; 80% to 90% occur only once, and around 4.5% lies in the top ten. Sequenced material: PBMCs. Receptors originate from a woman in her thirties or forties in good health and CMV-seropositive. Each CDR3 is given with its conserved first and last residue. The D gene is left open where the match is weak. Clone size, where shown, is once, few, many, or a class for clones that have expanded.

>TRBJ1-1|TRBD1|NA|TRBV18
TGTGCCAGCTCACCCGGGACAGAGACTGAAGCTTTCTTT
CASSPGTETEAFF
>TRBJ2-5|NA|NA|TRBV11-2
TGTGCCAGCAGCTTAGATCGGAGCGGAGTAGGGACCCAGTACTTC
CASSLDRSGVGTQYF
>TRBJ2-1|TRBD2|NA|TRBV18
TGTGCCAGCTCACCACTTCCCTTGGCTAGCGGGGGGACCATCAATGAGCAGTTCTTC
CASSPLPLASGGTINEQFF
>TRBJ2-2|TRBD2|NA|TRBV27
TGTGCCACCAAAATATCTAGCGGGAGTTATGCCGGGGAGCTGTTTTTT
CATKISSGSYAGELFF
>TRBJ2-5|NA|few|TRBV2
TGTGCCAGCAGTGACCCAGTCGTGAAAGAGACCCAGTACTTC
CASSDPVVKETQYF
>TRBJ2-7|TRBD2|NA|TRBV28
TGTGCCAGCTCGTTTCGACTAGCGGGAGACAATTACGAGCAGTACTTC
CASSFRLAGDNYEQYF
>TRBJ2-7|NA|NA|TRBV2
TGTGCCAGCAGTGAAACCCCAACAGGGCTGGACGAGCAGTACTTC
CASSETPTGLDEQYF
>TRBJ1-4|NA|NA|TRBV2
TGTGCCAGCAGCCTTGACGCGGCGGCGAATGAAAAACTGTTTTTT
CASSLDAAANEKLFF
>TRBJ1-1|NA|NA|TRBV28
TGTGCCAGCAGTTTAAGAACAGGGCGCATGAACACTGAAGCTTTCTTT
CASSLRTGRMNTEAFF
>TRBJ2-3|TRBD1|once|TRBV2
TGTGCCAGCAGTGAAACAGGGGGCGGAGATACGCAGTATTTT
CASSETGGGDTQYF
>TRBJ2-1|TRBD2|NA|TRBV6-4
TGTGCCAGCAGTCAAAGCGGGAGCAGCTACAATGAGCAGTTCTTC
CASSQSGSSYNEQFF
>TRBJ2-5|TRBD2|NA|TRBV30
TGTGCCTGGATTTCTAGCGGACAAGAGACCCAGTACTTC
CAWISSGQETQYF
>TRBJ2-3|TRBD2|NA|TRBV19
TGTGCCAGTAGCTCGGGGGCGGGACTAGCGGGCACAGATACGCAGTATTTT
CASSSGAGLAGTDTQYF
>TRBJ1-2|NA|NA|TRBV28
TGTGCCGGCTCGGGGGGAAACTATGGCTACACCTTC
CAGSGGNYGYTF
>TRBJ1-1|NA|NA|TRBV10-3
TGTGCCATCAGTGAAGGGGTGAACACTGAAGCTTTCTTT
CAISEGVNTEAFF
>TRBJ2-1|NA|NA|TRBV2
TGTGCCAGCAGTGGGATCGGCGGGATAAGCTCCTACAATGAGCAGTTCTTC
CASSGIGGISSYNEQFF
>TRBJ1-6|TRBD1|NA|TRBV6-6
TGTGCCAGCAGGGGGACAGGGTCGAATTCACCCCTCCACTTT
CASRGTGSNSPLHF
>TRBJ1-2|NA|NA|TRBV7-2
TGTGCCAGCAGCTTAGATGTGGGAGAGGACACCTTC
CASSLDVGEDTF
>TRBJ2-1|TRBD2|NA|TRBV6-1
TGTGCCAGCAGTGGATACCCGGGACTAGCGGGAGTTAATGAGCAGTTCTTC
CASSGYPGLAGVNEQFF
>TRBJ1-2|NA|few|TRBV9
TGTGCCAGCAGCGAAGGAGGGTTAGGGTACTATGGCTACACCTTC
CASSEGGLGYYGYTF